This T cell receptor (beta chain) originates from a study of glioma-infiltrating T cells after dendritic cell vaccination. Noted time point: after dendritic cell vaccination, including at tumor progression/relapse. Sequencing used immunoSEQ multiplex PCR; TCRdb keeps in-frame clones, though not all of them. This repertoire shows tens of thousands of clones, roughly 84% found once; its top ten account for 2% to 2.5%. CDR3 size: 15 residues. The germline gives CDR1 SGHRS, CDR2 YFSETQ. V lost 4 bases, J lost 0 bases, and 2 bases stayed unmatched. The sample here was blood, taken after dendritic cell vaccination. This sequence was found in a human donor with glioblastoma. The chain recombines TRBV5-1 with TRBJ2-7, with 12 bases identical to TRBD1. The CDR3 DNA sequence: TGCGCCAGCAGCGGGGGACAGGGGGCCTCCTACGAGCAGTACTTC. Translated, it gives CASSGGQGASYEQYF.